A single sample gave rise to the 29 T cell receptor beta chains below, sequenced in a study of blood T cells in healthy people across ages. Then a second PCR, running roughly 7 to 11 cycles, was carried out with a sample-barcoded 5' primer and a J-beta primer mix. Using its own MiXCR run on the 5' RACE reads, TCRdb lists one record per CDR3 protein. Of more than 700,000 distinct CDR3 sequences listed, roughly 53% are singletons. Source material: blood. Source of these receptors: an elderly man in good health.

The J gene is TRBJ2-3, the V gene TRBV6-5; 7 bases fit TRBD2. The CDR3 covers 17 residues. The germline V gene encodes CDR1 MNHEY and CDR2 SVGAGI. V shed 0 bases, J shed 0 bases, and the junction held 6 bases outside the gene matches. In nucleotides, the CDR3 is TGTGCCAGCAGTTACTCCACTAGCGCCGCTAGCACAGATACGCAGTATTTT. Translating gives CASSYSTSAASTDTQYF.

This clonotype was recorded a few times. V and J are TRBV9 and TRBJ2-1, with D possibly being TRBD1 or TRBD2 (5 bases each). The length of the CDR3 is 12 residues. V was pared by 3 bases and J by 6 bases, with 7 bases between. Germline V gene lookup returns CDR1 SGDLS and CDR2 YYNGEE. The CDR3 region is CASSAGANEQFF. The CDR3 DNA reads as TGTGCCAGCAGCGCCGGGGCCAATGAGCAGTTCTTC.

This rearrangement joins TRBV3-1 to TRBJ2-5; 9 bases agree with TRBD2. Germline CDR1 is LGHDT and CDR2 is YNNKEL (reference sequence). There are 15 residues in the CDR3. V was clipped by 0 bases and J by 5 bases; unmatched bases: 4. The DNA for the CDR3 is TGTGCCAGCAGCCAAGACGTAGCGGGAGAGGAGACCCAGTACTTC. It yields the protein CASSQDVAGEETQYF.

This clonotype was recorded a few times. V is TRBV25-1 and J is TRBJ1-1, with a weak D call TRBD1 (5 bases). Germline CDR1 and CDR2: MGHDK and SYGVNS. The ends were cut back, 6 bases at V and 4 bases at J, with 12 bases in the middle. CDR3 size: 13 residues. The CDR3 coding sequence is TGTGCCAGCAGCTCCGGGGCGGGCACTGAAGCTTTCTTT. It encodes CASSSGAGTEAFF.

This sequence joins TRBV27 and TRBJ1-4; 9 bases line up with TRBD1. Per germline, CDR1 MNHEY and CDR2 SMNVEV (reference sequence). The CDR3 has 15 amino acids. V shed 5 bases and J 8 bases; nucleotides not matched to a gene: 9. This chain's CDR3 is CASSKLTGGQEKLFF. In DNA form, the CDR3 reads TGTGCCAGCAGTAAACTGACAGGGGGGCAAGAAAAACTGTTTTTT.

Turning to this clonotype: One end of the junction varies from germline; a read error may be responsible. DNA of the CDR3: TGTGTCAGCAGCTTATTAGCGGGAGGGCCCTGGGAGCAGTACTTC. As protein: CVSSLLAGGPWEQYF. The chain employs TRBV7-9 and TRBJ2-1; 11 positions agree with TRBD2. The assigned J gene may be wrong: the sequence end matches TRBJ2-7 better. Germline CDR1 and CDR2: SEHNR and FQNEAQ (reference sequence). This CDR3 is built from 15 residues.

The chain joins TRBV4-1 to TRBJ2-7; either TRBD1 or TRBD2 may fit D (5 bases each). Trimming took 0 bases from V and 6 from J, leaving 9 bases between them. Germline V gene sequence: CDR1 MGHRA, CDR2 YSYEKL. There are 13 residues in the CDR3. The CDR3 reads CASSQEGVREQYF. Here the CDR3 DNA reads TGCGCCAGCAGCCAAGAGGGGGTCCGCGAGCAGTACTTC.

This chain links TRBV5-6 with TRBJ2-5; 7 bases align to TRBD2. CDR3 length: 13 amino acids. The V and J ends lost 4 bases and 5 bases, in that order; junction bases with no gene match: 5. Germline values: CDR1 SGHDT, CDR2 YYEEEE. CDR3 in amino acids: CASSVGGYETQYF. The CDR3 DNA follows: TGTGCCAGCAGCGTGGGAGGGTACGAGACCCAGTACTTC.

Only a few counts were recorded for this clonotype. The chain uses TRBV9 and TRBJ2-3, with 8 bases fitting TRBD1. This CDR3 is built from 16 residues. CDR1 is SGDLS and CDR2 is YYNGEE in the germline V gene. J gave up 2 bases and V 0 bases, and 5 bases lay outside the gene matches. The CDR3 protein is CASSVAGQATTDTQYF. The CDR3 nucleotides read TGTGCCAGCAGCGTAGCGGGACAGGCAACCACAGATACGCAGTATTTT. Using reference TRBV9 and TRBJ2-3 for the parts outside the CDR3, the full variable domain is DSGVTQTPKHLITATGQRVTLRCSPRSGDLSVYWYQQSLDQGLQFLIQYYNGEERAKGNILERFSAQQFPDLHSELNLSSLELGDSALYFCASSVAGQATTDTQYFGPGTRLTVL.

This clonotype was counted once. V usage is TRBV5-1 and J usage is TRBJ2-1; the D is unclear. The V end was cut by 6 bases, the J end by 1 base, with 11 bases between. The CDR3 is 14 residues long. The germline gives CDR1 SGHRS, CDR2 YFSETQ. In nucleotides, the CDR3 is TGCGCCAGCACCCTCCTCCCATCCTACAATGAGCAGTTCTTC. Translation: CASTLLPSYNEQFF.

The chain recombines TRBV12-3 or TRBV12-4 with TRBJ2-2; D gene ambiguous. This CDR3 spans 14 amino acids. Trimming cost V 1 base and J 4 bases, with 7 bases left between them. In nucleotides, the CDR3 is TGTGCCAGCAGTTTAGTTGTCGGCACCGGGGAGCTGTTTTTT. It encodes CASSLVVGTGELFF.

This sequence joins TRBV12-3 or TRBV12-4 and TRBJ2-1, with D perhaps given as TRBD1 or TRBD2 (5 bases each). V lost 7 bases and J lost 4, with 8 bases in between. The CDR3 is made up of 12 amino acids. CDR3 sequence (DNA): TGTGCCAGCAAAGGGGAGTACAATGAGCAGTTCTTC. Translated, it gives CASKGEYNEQFF.

The gene calls are TRBV28 and TRBJ2-3; D call uncertain. CDR1 is MDHEN, CDR2 SYDVKM, per germline. V dropped 3 bases and J dropped 2 bases, with 9 bases sitting between them. CDR3 length: 14 residues. The CDR3 DNA follows: TGTGCCAGCAGTTTCTCTTGGGCCACAGATACGCAGTATTTT. Protein: CASSFSWATDTQYF.

This sequence joins TRBV25-1 and TRBJ2-5; perhaps TRBD2 as D (7 bases). The length of the CDR3 is 16 residues. Germline CDR1 reads MGHDK; CDR2 reads SYGVNS. Trimming removed 7 bases at V and 11 bases at J, with 29 bases between. DNA of the CDR3: TGTGCCAGCACGAATTCGCAGGCAGGGGCTTTCGGGAGGCAGTACTTC. It codes for CASTNSQAGAFGRQYF.

The chain employs TRBV28 and TRBJ2-4; no clear D. The DNA end is more similar to TRBJ2-7, so the J call may be wrong. CDR1 MDHEN and CDR2 SYDVKM come from the germline V gene. The CDR3 totals 13 residues. In DNA, the CDR3 is TGTGCCAGCGGGGTAGGCCTCTCCTACGAGCAGTACTTC. Its protein is CASGVGLSYEQYF.

This chain uses TRBV4-1 with TRBJ1-2; maybe TRBD1 (5 bases). The CDR3 contains 14 residues. Per the germline V gene, CDR1 is MGHRA and CDR2 is YSYEKL. The germline V and J ends were trimmed by 2 bases and 4 bases, with 11 bases remaining between them. The CDR3 nucleotides read TGCGCCAGCAGCCAACAAACCGGGACCTATGGCTACACCTTC. Translation gives CASSQQTGTYGYTF.

This clonotype was recorded a few times. J is TRBJ2-6 and V is TRBV11-2; D might be TRBD1 or TRBD2, each matching 5 bases. Germline V CDR1 and CDR2: SGHAT, FQNNGV. The CDR3 covers 19 residues. The V gene lost 3 bases and the J gene lost 2 bases, with 20 bases spanning the gap. CDR3 sequence reads: CASSLRNTGIGTGANVLTF. CDR3 bases: TGTGCCAGCAGCTTGCGCAACACAGGAATCGGGACTGGGGCCAACGTCCTGACTTTC.

This rearrangement joins TRBV3-1 to TRBJ2-5; D gene unclear. The length of the CDR3 is 12 residues. Trimming removed 3 bases at V and 11 bases at J, with 13 bases between. The V gene's germline CDR1 is LGHDT and CDR2 YNNKEL (reference sequence). This chain's CDR3 is CASSHSDGFQYF. DNA for the CDR3: TGTGCCAGCAGCCACTCTGACGGGTTTCAGTACTTC.

V gene TRBV29-1 combines with J gene TRBJ1-2, with 9 bases matching TRBD1. The length of the CDR3 is 13 residues. After removal of 6 bases from V and 5 bases from J, the junction contained 7 bases not matched to a gene. Germline CDR1 reads SQVTM; CDR2 reads ANQGSEA. The CDR3 DNA sequence: TGCAGCGTCGGAGGACAGGGGCTTTATGGCTACACCTTC. Translation: CSVGGQGLYGYTF.

This clonotype was found once. The rearrangement links TRBV12-3 or TRBV12-4 to TRBJ2-5; tentatively, D is TRBD1 (6 bases). This CDR3 has 12 residues. V lost 5 bases and J 11 bases, leaving 15 bases between the germline ends. CDR3 in DNA: TGTGCCAGCAGTCCAACAGGGTCGGGGCAGTACTTC. Translated, it gives CASSPTGSGQYF.

V gene TRBV6-5 combines with J gene TRBJ2-4; possibly TRBD1 for D (5 bases). V was trimmed by 8 bases and J by 9 bases, leaving 14 bases between them. The germline gives CDR1 MNHEY, CDR2 SVGAGI. CDR3 size: 12 residues. The CDR3 sequence: CASGLDQGIQYF. The DNA for the CDR3 is TGTGCCAGCGGCCTAGACCAGGGCATTCAGTACTTC.

V is TRBV7-9 and J is TRBJ1-5; D is possibly TRBD1 (5 bases). CDR3 size: 18 residues. CDR1 and CDR2 from the germline V gene are SEHNR and FQNEAQ (reference sequence). V was shortened by 1 base and J by 4 bases, with 20 bases between the two germline ends. CDR3 region: CASSLEGWAAGKNQPQHF. CDR3 bases: TGTGCCAGCAGCTTAGAGGGGTGGGCCGCCGGGAAGAATCAGCCCCAGCATTTT.

The rearrangement uses TRBV27 and TRBJ1-4; weak D call: TRBD1 (6 bases). This CDR3 is 15 amino acids long. Germline loops: CDR1 MNHEY, CDR2 SMNVEV (reference sequence). The V gene lost 7 bases and the J gene lost 7 bases, with 19 bases spanning the gap. CDR3 in amino acids: CASKFLGGASEKLFF. CDR3 coding DNA: TGTGCCAGCAAATTCCTAGGGGGGGCGAGTGAAAAACTGTTTTTT.

V and J are TRBV12-3 or TRBV12-4 and TRBJ2-1; 11 nucleotides match TRBD2. CDR3 size: 16 residues. J was trimmed by 5 bases and V by 1 base; bases with no gene match: 4. CDR3 DNA: TGTGCCAGCAGTTTAGAACTAGCGGGAGTGAACAATGAGCAGTTCTTC. Residues: CASSLELAGVNNEQFF.

The chain combines TRBV10-1 with TRBJ2-3, with D hard to call. Trimming removed 2 bases at V and 14 bases at J, with 17 bases between. The V gene's germline CDR1 is WNHNN and CDR2 SYGVQD (reference sequence). The CDR3 length is 13 residues. CDR3 protein: CASSEQGSRYAYF. The CDR3 coding sequence is TGCGCCAGCAGTGAGCAAGGGTCCAGATACGCGTATTTT.

The J gene is TRBJ2-1, the V gene TRBV12-3 or TRBV12-4; tentatively, D is TRBD2 (6 bases). The CDR3 spans 15 residues. V was clipped by 5 bases and J by 2 bases, with 13 bases between them. The CDR3 DNA is TGTGCCAGCAGTGCGAGCGGAGGGCCCTACAATGAGCAGTTCTTC. Translating it yields CASSASGGPYNEQFF.

This clonotype has more than one count but fewer than ten. This chain uses TRBV29-1 with TRBJ1-2; D ambiguous. The CDR3 length is 11 residues. Germline CDR1 reads SQVTM; CDR2 reads ANQGSEA. Trimming pared 5 bases from V and 6 bases from J, leaving 10 bases between. CDR3 bases: TGCAGCGTTTACCGGGAGGATGGCTACACCTTC. It encodes CSVYREDGYTF.

This chain links TRBV5-1 with TRBJ2-6, with a weak D call TRBD1 (6 bases). Trimming removed 3 bases at V and 1 base at J, with 14 bases between. The CDR3 is 17 amino acids. CDR1 and CDR2 from the germline V gene are SGHRS and YFSETQ. The CDR3: CASSYQTGRSGANVLTF. In nucleotides, the CDR3 is TGCGCCAGCAGCTACCAGACAGGCCGATCTGGGGCCAACGTCCTGACTTTC. The full variable domain, with the rest looked up from reference TRBV5-1 and TRBJ2-6, is KAGVTQTPRYLIKTRGQQVTLSCSPISGHRSVSWYQQTPGQGLQFLFEYFSETQRNKGNFPGRFSGRQFSNSRSEMNVSTLELGDSALYLCASSYQTGRSGANVLTFGAGSRLTVL.

By proportion, this clonotype is medium-sized. This chain joins TRBV7-2 and TRBJ1-1; D is uncertain. The germline gives CDR1 SGHTA, CDR2 FQGNSA. This CDR3 has 15 amino acids. Trimming shortened V by 1 base and J by 1 base, and 10 bases separated the two germline ends. This chain's CDR3 is CASSLEYSTNTEAFF. The CDR3 coding sequence is TGTGCCAGCAGCTTAGAGTACAGTACGAACACTGAAGCTTTCTTT.